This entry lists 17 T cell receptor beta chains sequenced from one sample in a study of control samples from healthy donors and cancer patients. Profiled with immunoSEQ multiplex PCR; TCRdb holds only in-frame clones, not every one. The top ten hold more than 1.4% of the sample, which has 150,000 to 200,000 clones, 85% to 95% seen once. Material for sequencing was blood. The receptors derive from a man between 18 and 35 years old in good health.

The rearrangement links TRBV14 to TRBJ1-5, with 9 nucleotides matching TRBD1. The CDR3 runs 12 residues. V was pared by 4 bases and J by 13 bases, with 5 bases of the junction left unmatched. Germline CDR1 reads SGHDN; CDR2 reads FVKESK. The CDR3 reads CASSLGQGRQHF. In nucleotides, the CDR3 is TGTGCCAGCAGCCTCGGACAGGGGCGACAGCATTTT.

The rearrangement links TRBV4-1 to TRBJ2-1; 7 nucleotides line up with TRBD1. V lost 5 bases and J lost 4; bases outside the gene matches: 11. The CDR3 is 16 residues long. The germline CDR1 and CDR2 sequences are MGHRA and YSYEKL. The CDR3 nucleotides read TGCGCCAGCAGCGTGAAAGGACAGGATCCTTACAATGAGCAGTTCTTC. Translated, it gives CASSVKGQDPYNEQFF.

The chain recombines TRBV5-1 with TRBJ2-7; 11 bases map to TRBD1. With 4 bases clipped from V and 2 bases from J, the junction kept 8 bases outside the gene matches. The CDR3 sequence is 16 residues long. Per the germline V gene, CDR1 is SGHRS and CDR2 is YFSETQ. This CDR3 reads CASSVTGQGVAYEQYF. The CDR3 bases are TGCGCCAGCAGCGTGACGGGACAGGGGGTGGCCTACGAGCAGTACTTC.

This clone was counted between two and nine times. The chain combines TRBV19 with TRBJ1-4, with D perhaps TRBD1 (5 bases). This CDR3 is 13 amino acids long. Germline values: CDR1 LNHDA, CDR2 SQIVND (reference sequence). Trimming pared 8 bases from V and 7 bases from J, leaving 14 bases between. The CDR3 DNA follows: TGTGCCAGTCAGGGTACGATGGGTGAAAAACTGTTTTTT. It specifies CASQGTMGEKLFF.

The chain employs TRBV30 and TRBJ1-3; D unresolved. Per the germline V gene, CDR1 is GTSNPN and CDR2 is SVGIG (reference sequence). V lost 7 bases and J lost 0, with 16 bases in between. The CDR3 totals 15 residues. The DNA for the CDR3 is TGTGCCTCTGCGGGGAGACGGAACTCTGGAAACACCATATATTTT. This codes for CASAGRRNSGNTIYF.

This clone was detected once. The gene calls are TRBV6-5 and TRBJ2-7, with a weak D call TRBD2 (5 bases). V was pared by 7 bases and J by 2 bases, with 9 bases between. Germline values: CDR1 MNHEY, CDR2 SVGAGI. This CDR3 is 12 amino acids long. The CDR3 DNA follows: TGTGCCAGCAAACCGGGGACCTACGAGCAGTACTTC. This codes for CASKPGTYEQYF.

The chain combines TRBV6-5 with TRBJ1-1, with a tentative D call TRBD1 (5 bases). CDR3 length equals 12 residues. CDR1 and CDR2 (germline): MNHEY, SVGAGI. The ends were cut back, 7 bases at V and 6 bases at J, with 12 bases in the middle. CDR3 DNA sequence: TGTGCCAGCAAAAATAGGGGCCCTGAAGCTTTCTTT. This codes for CASKNRGPEAFF.

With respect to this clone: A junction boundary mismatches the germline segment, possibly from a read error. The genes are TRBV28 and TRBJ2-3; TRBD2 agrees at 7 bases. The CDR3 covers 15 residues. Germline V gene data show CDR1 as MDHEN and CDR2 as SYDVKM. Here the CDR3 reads CASSAPGLYTYTQYF. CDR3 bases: TGTGCCAGCAGCGCCCCGGGACTATACACATATACGCAGTATTTT. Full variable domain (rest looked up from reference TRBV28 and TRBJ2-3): DVKVTQSSRYLVKRTGEKVFLECVQDMDHENMFWYRQDPGLGLRLIYFSYDVKMKEKGDIPEGYSVSREKKERFSLILESASTNQTSMYLCASSAPGLYTYTQYFGPGTRLTVL.

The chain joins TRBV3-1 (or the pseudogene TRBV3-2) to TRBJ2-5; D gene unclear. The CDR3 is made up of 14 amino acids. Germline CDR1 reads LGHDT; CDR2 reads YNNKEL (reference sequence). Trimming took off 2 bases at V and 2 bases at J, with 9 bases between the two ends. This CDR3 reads CASSQSLGQETQYF. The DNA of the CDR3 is TGTGCCAGCAGCCAATCGTTAGGGCAAGAGACCCAGTACTTC.

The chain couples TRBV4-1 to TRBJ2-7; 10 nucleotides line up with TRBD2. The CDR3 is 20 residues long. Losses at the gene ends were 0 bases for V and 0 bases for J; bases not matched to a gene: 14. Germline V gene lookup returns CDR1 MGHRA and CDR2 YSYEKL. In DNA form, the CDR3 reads TGCGCCAGCAGCCAAGATCTAGGCATGAGGCTAGCGGGGGCCTCCTACGAGCAGTACTTC. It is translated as CASSQDLGMRLAGASYEQYF.

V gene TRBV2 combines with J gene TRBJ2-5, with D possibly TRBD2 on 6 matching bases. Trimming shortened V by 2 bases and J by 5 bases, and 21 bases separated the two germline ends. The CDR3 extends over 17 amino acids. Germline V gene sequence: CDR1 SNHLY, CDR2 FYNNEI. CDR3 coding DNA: TGTGCCAGCAGTGAAAGTGACCAGGAGGGGACGGAGGAGACCCAGTACTTC. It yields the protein CASSESDQEGTEETQYF.

The CDR3 is CATSRPDSPNQPQHF. The CDR3, as DNA: TGTGCCACCAGCAGACCGGATAGCCCGAATCAGCCCCAGCATTTT. The chain links TRBV15 to TRBJ1-5; unclear D gene. This CDR3 comprises 15 residues. V was trimmed by 2 bases and J by 4 bases, leaving 12 bases between them. Per germline, CDR1 LNHNV and CDR2 YYDKDF (reference sequence).

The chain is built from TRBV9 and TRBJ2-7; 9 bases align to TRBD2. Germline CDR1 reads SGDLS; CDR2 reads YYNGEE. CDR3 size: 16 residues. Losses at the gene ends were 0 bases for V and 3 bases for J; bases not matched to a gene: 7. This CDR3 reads CASSVGGAGGLYEQYF. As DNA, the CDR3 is TGTGCCAGCAGCGTAGGTGGAGCGGGGGGCCTCTACGAGCAGTACTTC.

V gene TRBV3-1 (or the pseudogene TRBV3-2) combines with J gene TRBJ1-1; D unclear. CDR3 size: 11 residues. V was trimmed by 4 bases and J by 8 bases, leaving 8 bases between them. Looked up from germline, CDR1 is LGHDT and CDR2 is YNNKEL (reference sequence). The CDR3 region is CASSRGWEAFF. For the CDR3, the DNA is TGTGCCAGCAGCCGAGGTTGGGAAGCTTTCTTT.

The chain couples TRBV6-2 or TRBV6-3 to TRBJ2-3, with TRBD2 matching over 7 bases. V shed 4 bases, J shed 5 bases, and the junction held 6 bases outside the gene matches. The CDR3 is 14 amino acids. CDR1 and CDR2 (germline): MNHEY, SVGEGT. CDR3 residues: CASSSGGVKDTQYF. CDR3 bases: TGTGCCAGCAGTTCGGGGGGAGTGAAAGATACGCAGTATTTT.

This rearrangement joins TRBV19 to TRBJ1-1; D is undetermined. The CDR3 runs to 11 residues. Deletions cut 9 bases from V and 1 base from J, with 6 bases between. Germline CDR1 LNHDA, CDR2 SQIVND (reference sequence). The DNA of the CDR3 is TGTGCCAGCTTCTCGAACACTGAAGCTTTCTTT. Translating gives CASFSNTEAFF.

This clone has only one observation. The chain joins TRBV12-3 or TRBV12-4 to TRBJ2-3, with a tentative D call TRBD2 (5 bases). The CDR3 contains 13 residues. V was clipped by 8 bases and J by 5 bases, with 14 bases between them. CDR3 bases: TGTGCCAGCGAGAGGGTTTGGGGAGATACGCAGTATTTT. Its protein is CASERVWGDTQYF.